Following are 25 T cell receptor beta chains from one sample sequenced in a study of cytotoxic CD8 clonotypes in ibrutinib-treated CLL. Assay: immunoSEQ multiplex PCR; the TCRdb copy retains only in-frame clones and omits some. The table records 60,000 to 70,000 clones, 45% to 60% of them present only once. Here the sequenced sample was PBMCs, taken after 12 months of ibrutinib treatment. These receptor sequences come from a human donor with chronic lymphocytic leukemia.

The chain links TRBV7-9 to TRBJ2-5; weak D call: TRBD1 (6 bases). The CDR3 is 14 amino acids. Germline loops: CDR1 SEHNR, CDR2 FQNEAQ (reference sequence). Trimming cost V 5 bases and J 5 bases, with 15 bases left between them. CDR3 amino acids: CASSPPWGRETQYF. The CDR3 DNA sequence: TGTGCCAGCAGCCCCCCTTGGGGGCGGGAGACCCAGTACTTC. The variable domain in full, with the rest retrieved from reference TRBV7-9 and TRBJ2-5, is DTGVSQNPRHKITKRGQNVTFRCDPISEHNRLYWYRQTLGQGPEFLTYFQNEAQLEKSRLLSDRFSAERPKGSFSTLEIQRTEQGDSAMYLCASSPPWGRETQYFGPGTRLLVL.

V usage is TRBV28 and J usage is TRBJ2-5; TRBD2 might be the D (6 bases). Germline CDR1 MDHEN, CDR2 SYDVKM. This CDR3 contains 14 residues. V was trimmed by 2 bases and J by 1 base, leaving 8 bases between them. The CDR3 here is CASSLRGIQETQYF. CDR3 sequence (DNA): TGTGCCAGCAGTTTACGCGGGATCCAAGAGACCCAGTACTTC.

This chain connects TRBV28 to TRBJ2-1; D might be TRBD2 (6 bases). Per the germline V gene, CDR1 is MDHEN and CDR2 is SYDVKM. The CDR3 consists of 13 residues. The V and J ends lost 10 bases and 6 bases respectively, with 16 bases between them. The CDR3 DNA is TGTGCCACCCTCAGGGAGGTCCCCAATGAGCAGTTCTTC. Translating gives CATLREVPNEQFF.

V usage is TRBV19 and J usage is TRBJ1-2, with D maybe TRBD1 (6 bases). Per germline, CDR1 LNHDA and CDR2 SQIVND (reference sequence). V lost 4 bases and J 4 bases, leaving 16 bases between the germline ends. This CDR3 spans 15 amino acids. CDR3: CASSKEDSPSYGYTF. The CDR3, as DNA: TGTGCCAGTAGTAAAGAGGACAGTCCATCCTATGGCTACACCTTC.

The chain couples TRBV4-1 to TRBJ2-2; 10 nucleotides match TRBD2. There are 20 residues in the CDR3. CDR1 and CDR2 from the germline V gene are MGHRA and YSYEKL. V was clipped by 1 base and J by 4 bases; unmatched bases: 15. The CDR3: CASSQVMWKRGGQGTGELFF. DNA for the CDR3: TGCGCCAGCAGCCAAGTGATGTGGAAGCGGGGGGGCCAGGGCACCGGGGAGCTGTTTTTT.

The chain has TRBV30 and TRBJ2-1, with D hard to call. CDR3 size: 11 residues. In germline, CDR1 is GTSNPN, CDR2 SVGIG (reference sequence). V was shortened by 1 base and J by 9 bases, with 7 bases between the two germline ends. The CDR3 sequence: CAWSEAIEQFF. In nucleotides, the CDR3 is TGTGCCTGGAGTGAGGCGATTGAGCAGTTCTTC.

This chain links TRBV7-2 with TRBJ1-2; maybe TRBD1 (6 bases). Germline lookup yields CDR1 SGHTA and CDR2 FQGNSA. The CDR3 spans 15 residues. V was shortened by 2 bases and J by 5 bases, with 15 bases between the two germline ends. The CDR3 sequence: CASSLLEGGLYGYTF. CDR3 nucleotide sequence: TGTGCCAGCAGCTTACTAGAGGGGGGTTTATATGGCTACACCTTC.

The chain joins TRBV5-6 to TRBJ2-1; TRBD2 matches at 12 bases. The CDR3 sequence is 16 residues long. In germline, CDR1 is SGHDT, CDR2 YYEEEE. V gave up 4 bases and J gave up 4 bases; unmatched junction bases: 6. As DNA, the CDR3 is TGTGCCAGCAGCCCAGGACTAGCGGGGTCTTACAATGAGCAGTTCTTC. This gives the protein CASSPGLAGSYNEQFF.

The chain has TRBV6-5 and TRBJ2-5; possibly TRBD2 for D (6 bases). This CDR3 region has 14 residues. V was clipped by 4 bases and J by 2 bases, with 11 bases between them. Germline assignment: CDR1 MNHEY and CDR2 SVGAGI. DNA of the CDR3: TGTGCCAGCAGTTTTCGGGGGAGACAAGAGACCCAGTACTTC. Amino acids: CASSFRGRQETQYF.

The rearrangement joins TRBV15 to TRBJ2-1, with TRBD1 identical over 10 bases. Per the germline V gene, CDR1 is LNHNV and CDR2 is YYDKDF (reference sequence). This CDR3 contains 15 residues. With 5 bases clipped from V and 7 bases from J, the junction kept 8 bases outside the gene matches. The CDR3 sequence: CATSVTGGMGNEQFF. DNA for the CDR3: TGTGCCACCAGCGTGACAGGGGGCATGGGGAATGAGCAGTTCTTC.

The rearrangement joins TRBV6-1 to TRBJ2-7, with D possibly being TRBD2 (5 bases). CDR1 MNHNS and CDR2 SASEGT come from the germline V gene. The V end lost 3 bases, the J end lost 1 base, and 7 bases lay between the germline ends. There are 13 residues in the CDR3. The CDR3 here is CASSDGGSYEQYV. The CDR3 nucleotides are TGTGCCAGCAGTGACGGCGGGTCCTACGAGCAGTACGTC.

The chain carries TRBV27 and TRBJ2-3; 13 bases line up with TRBD2. The CDR3 covers 14 residues. After removal of 6 bases from V and 9 bases from J, the junction contained 6 bases not matched to a gene. CDR1 MNHEY and CDR2 SMNVEV come from the germline V gene (reference sequence). The CDR3 bases are TGTGCCAGCAGGGGGACTAGCGGGACAACAACGCAGTATTTT. It encodes CASRGTSGTTTQYF.

The chain recombines TRBV6-5 with TRBJ1-2, with D possibly TRBD1 on 5 matching bases. This CDR3 region has 13 residues. Germline CDR1 MNHEY, CDR2 SVGAGI. V gave up 5 bases and J gave up 2 bases, with 9 bases separating them. CDR3: CASSPWDNYGYTF. For the CDR3, the DNA is TGTGCCAGCAGTCCCTGGGACAACTATGGCTACACCTTC.

The chain combines TRBV5-4 with TRBJ1-5; no clear D. The CDR3 contains 12 residues. The germline V gene has CDR1 SGHNT and CDR2 YYREEE (reference sequence). Trimming removed 3 bases at V and 4 bases at J, with 5 bases between. The CDR3: CASSSDNQPQHF. The DNA for the CDR3 is TGTGCCAGCAGCTCCGATAATCAGCCCCAGCATTTT.

The chain employs TRBV5-4 and TRBJ1-6, with TRBD1 matching over 7 bases. The J segment lost 1 base and the V segment lost 4 bases, leaving 11 bases of the junction unmatched. The CDR3 is 18 amino acids. The V gene's germline CDR1 is SGHNT and CDR2 YYREEE (reference sequence). CDR3 in DNA: TGTGCCAGCAGCAAGCGACAGGGTTCACTATCCTATAATTCACCCCTCCACTTT. Translated, it gives CASSKRQGSLSYNSPLHF. Using reference TRBV5-4 and TRBJ1-6 for the parts outside the CDR3, the full variable domain is ETGVTQSPTHLIKTRGQQVTLRCSSQSGHNTVSWYQQALGQGPQFIFQYYREEENGRGNFPPRFSGLQFPNYSSELNVNALELDDSALYLCASSKRQGSLSYNSPLHFGNGTRLTVT.

The chain has TRBV2 and TRBJ2-5, with D unresolved. Germline V CDR1 and CDR2: SNHLY, FYNNEI. The CDR3 is 11 amino acids. The V end was cut by 5 bases, the J end by 4 bases, with 5 bases between. CDR3 bases: TGTGCCAGCAGTACGCTAGAGACCCAGTACTTC. Amino acid sequence: CASSTLETQYF.

In this sample, this clone turned up a few times. The V gene is TRBV7-9, the J gene TRBJ2-3, with D unclear. CDR3 size: 14 residues. Germline CDR1 and CDR2: SEHNR and FQNEAQ (reference sequence). The V end was cut by 6 bases, the J end by 4 bases, with 14 bases between. The CDR3 nucleotides read TGTGCCAGCAGTTTTAGTCCGTCCGCAGATACGCAGTATTTT. This gives the protein CASSFSPSADTQYF. Supplemented by reference TRBV7-9 and TRBJ2-3, the full variable domain reads DTGVSQNPRHKITKRGQNVTFRCDPISEHNRLYWYRQTLGQGPEFLTYFQNEAQLEKSRLLSDRFSAERPKGSFSTLEIQRTEQGDSAMYLCASSFSPSADTQYFGPGTRLTVL.

The chain carries TRBV7-2 and TRBJ1-1; weak D call: TRBD1 (6 bases). CDR1 SGHTA and CDR2 FQGNSA come from the germline V gene. V was trimmed by 3 bases and J by 0 bases, leaving 11 bases between them. CDR3 size: 15 residues. This CDR3 reads CASSFSRGLNTEAFF. CDR3 bases: TGTGCCAGCAGCTTCAGTAGGGGGTTGAACACTGAAGCTTTCTTT.

The rearrangement joins TRBV21-1 to TRBJ2-7; TRBD1 was called by the table and not checked on the DNA. TRBV21-1 is a known pseudogene. The CDR3 has 15 amino acids. CDR3 DNA sequence: TGTGCCAGCAGCGCTTGGACAGGGGGCTCCTACGAGCAGTACTTC. As protein: CASSAWTGGSYEQYF.

As concerns this clone: The junction departs from the called germline gene at one end, perhaps through a read error. V gene TRBV5-3 combines with J gene TRBJ2-2; no definite D call. TRBV5-3 is noted as an ORF with a role that remains uncertain. The CDR3 has 15 residues. The chain's CDR3 is CASSLMSANTGELFF. The CDR3 DNA follows: TGTGCCAGCAGCTTGATGTCAGCGAACACCGGGGAGCTGTTTTTT.

Within the sample, this clone is medium-sized. The chain joins TRBV7-8 to TRBJ1-2; possibly TRBD1 for D (6 bases). Germline loops: CDR1 SGHVS, CDR2 FQNEAQ. The CDR3 spans 12 residues. Trimming left V 5 bases short and J 13 bases short, with 17 bases between. The CDR3 DNA follows: TGTGCCAGCAGCCCTGACCAGGGGTTACTCACCTTC. This encodes CASSPDQGLLTF. The variable domain in full, with the rest retrieved from reference TRBV7-8 and TRBJ1-2, is GAGVSQSPRYKVAKRGQDVALRCDPISGHVSLFWYQQALGQGPEFLTYFQNEAQLDKSGLPSDRFFAERPEGSVSTLKIQRTQQEDSAVYLCASSPDQGLLTFGSGTRLTVV.

The chain combines TRBV6-6 with TRBJ1-2, with TRBD1 matching over 8 bases. Trimming cost V 7 bases and J 4 bases; bases outside gene matches: 14. The CDR3 covers 16 residues. The germline V gene encodes CDR1 MNHNY and CDR2 SVGAGI (reference sequence). The CDR3 sequence is CASTRSQGVFVYGYTF. CDR3 coding DNA: TGTGCCAGCACGAGGTCACAGGGGGTGTTCGTCTATGGCTACACCTTC.

V is TRBV7-2 and J is TRBJ2-1; tentative D call: TRBD1 (6 bases). CDR3 length: 14 amino acids. V was clipped by 6 bases and J by 2 bases, with 11 bases between them. The germline V gene has CDR1 SGHTA and CDR2 FQGNSA. The CDR3, as DNA: TGTGCCAGCAGGGGGGCGGAAGCCTACAATGAGCAGTTCTTC. Amino acid sequence: CASRGAEAYNEQFF. Combining the CDR3 with reference TRBV7-2 and TRBJ2-1 gives the whole variable domain GAGVSQSPSNKVTEKGKDVELRCDPISGHTALYWYRQSLGQGLEFLIYFQGNSAPDKSGLPSDRFSAERTGGSVSTLTIQRTQQEDSAVYLCASRGAEAYNEQFFGPGTRLTVL.

This clone has only a few counts. The DNA of the CDR3 is TGTGCCAGCCGCACAGGGGAAGGAAGAAATTCACCCCTCCACTTT. This gives the protein CASRTGEGRNSPLHF. This sequence joins TRBV28 and TRBJ1-6, with 7 bases that match TRBD1. The V and J ends lost 8 bases and 7 bases, in that order; junction bases with no gene match: 11. The germline CDR1 and CDR2 sequences are MDHEN and SYDVKM. This CDR3 region has 15 residues.

This clone was detected a few times. The rearrangement links TRBV5-1 to TRBJ2-1, with D possibly being TRBD1 (6 bases). Germline lookup yields CDR1 SGHRS and CDR2 YFSETQ. This CDR3 spans 16 amino acids. V lost 0 bases to trimming and J lost 6 bases, with 16 bases between them. CDR3 in amino acids: CASSLAGQSRINEQFF. CDR3 bases: TGCGCCAGCAGCTTGGCCGGACAGAGTCGGATCAATGAGCAGTTCTTC.